The entry below describes one T cell receptor beta chain. Its specificity is unknown. Trimming cost V 3 bases and J 0 bases; bases outside gene matches: 9. This CDR3 comprises 17 residues. Germline assignment: CDR1 SGHDN and CDR2 FVKESK. The sample belongs to a study of coeliac disease. Across the study: Disease groups: newly diagnosed active, refractory type I, gluten-free-diet controlled. Findings of the study overall: Known gliadin-specific TRB sequences: about 55% of the 18 coeliac samples, only 1 of 6 controls. Lower clonality than controls marked TRB and TRG repertoires from active celiac intraepithelial and lamina propria samples.

Sequenced by immunoSEQ multiplex PCR; TCRdb stores in-frame clones only, minus some. The data contain about 4,800 clones, approximately 74% of them singletons. Cells were frozen in aliquots of roughly 500,000, and one aliquot per fraction was sequenced. The genes are TRBV14 and TRBJ2-7, with TRBD2 matching over 9 bases. This sequence was found in a woman aged 18-29 years with active celiac disease. Sequenced sample: lamina propria lymphocytes from the gut. In nucleotides, the CDR3 is TGTGCCAGCAGCCAGAGTGGGGGGGGACTAGCCTCCTACGAGCAGTACTTC. Amino acid sequence: CASSQSGGGLASYEQYF.